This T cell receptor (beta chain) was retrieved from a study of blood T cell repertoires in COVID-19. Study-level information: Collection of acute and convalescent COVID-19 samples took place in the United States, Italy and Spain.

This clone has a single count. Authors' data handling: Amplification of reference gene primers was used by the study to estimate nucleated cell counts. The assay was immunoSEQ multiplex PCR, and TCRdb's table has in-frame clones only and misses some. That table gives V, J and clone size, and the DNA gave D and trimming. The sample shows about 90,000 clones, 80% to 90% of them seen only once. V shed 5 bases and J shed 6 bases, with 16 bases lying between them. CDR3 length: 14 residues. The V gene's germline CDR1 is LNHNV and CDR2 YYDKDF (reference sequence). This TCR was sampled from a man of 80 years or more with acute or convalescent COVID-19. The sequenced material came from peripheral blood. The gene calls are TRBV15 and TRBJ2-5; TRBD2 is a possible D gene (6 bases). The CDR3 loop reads CATSGGGARQTQYF. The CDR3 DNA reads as TGTGCCACCAGCGGGGGAGGCGCTCGGCAGACCCAGTACTTC.